This T cell receptor beta chain derives from a study of OX40 agonist ivuxolimab in advanced cancers. V lost 0 bases, J lost 5 bases, and 9 bases lay in between. Per germline, CDR1 SGHRS and CDR2 YFSETQ. The length of the CDR3 is 13 residues. Clones were sequenced by immunoSEQ multiplex PCR, and TCRdb holds only the in-frame ones, with some missing. Of more than 65,000 clones in the sample, 78% were seen once. This clone was picked up many times. The sample in question was CD4+ or CD8+ T cells sorted from blood, obtained in a trial of the OX40 agonist ivuxolimab. This sequence was found in an adult with an advanced solid tumor such as melanoma, head and neck, liver or kidney cancer. The chain links TRBV5-1 to TRBJ2-7; TRBD1 might be the D (6 bases). This chain's CDR3 is CASSLAGTHEQYF. DNA of the CDR3: TGCGCCAGCAGCTTGGCCGGGACACACGAGCAGTACTTC.